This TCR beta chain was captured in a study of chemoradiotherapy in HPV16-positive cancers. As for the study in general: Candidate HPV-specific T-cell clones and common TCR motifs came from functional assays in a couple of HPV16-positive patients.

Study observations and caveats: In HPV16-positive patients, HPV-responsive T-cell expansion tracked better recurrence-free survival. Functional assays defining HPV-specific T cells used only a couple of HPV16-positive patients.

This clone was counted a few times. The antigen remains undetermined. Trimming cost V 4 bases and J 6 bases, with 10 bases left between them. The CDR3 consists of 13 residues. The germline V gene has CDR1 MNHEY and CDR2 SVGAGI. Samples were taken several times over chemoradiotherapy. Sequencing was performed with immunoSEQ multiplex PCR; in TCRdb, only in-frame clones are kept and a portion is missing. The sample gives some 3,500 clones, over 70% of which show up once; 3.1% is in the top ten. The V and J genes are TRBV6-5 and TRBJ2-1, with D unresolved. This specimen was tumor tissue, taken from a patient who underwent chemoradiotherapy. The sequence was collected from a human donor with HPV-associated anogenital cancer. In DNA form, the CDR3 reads TGTGCCAGCAGTTTAGTGTCGCGCAATGAGCAGTTCTTC. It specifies CASSLVSRNEQFF.